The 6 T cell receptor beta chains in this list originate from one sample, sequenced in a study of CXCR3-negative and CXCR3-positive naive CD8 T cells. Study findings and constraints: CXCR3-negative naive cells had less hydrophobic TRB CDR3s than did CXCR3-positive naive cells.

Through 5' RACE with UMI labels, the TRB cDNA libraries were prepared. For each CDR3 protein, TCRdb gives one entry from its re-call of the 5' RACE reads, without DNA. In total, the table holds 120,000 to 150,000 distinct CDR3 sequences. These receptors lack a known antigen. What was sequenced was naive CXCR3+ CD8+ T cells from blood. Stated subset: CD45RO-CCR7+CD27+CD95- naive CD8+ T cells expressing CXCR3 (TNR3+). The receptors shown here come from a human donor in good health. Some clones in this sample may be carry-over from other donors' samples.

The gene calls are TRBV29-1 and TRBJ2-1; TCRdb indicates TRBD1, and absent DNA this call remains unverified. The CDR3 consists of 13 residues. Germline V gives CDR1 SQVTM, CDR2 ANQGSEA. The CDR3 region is CSVEGQGYNEQFF.

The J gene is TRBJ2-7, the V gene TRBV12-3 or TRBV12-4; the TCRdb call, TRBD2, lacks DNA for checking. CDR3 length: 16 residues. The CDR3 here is CASSLIGVAGENEQYF.

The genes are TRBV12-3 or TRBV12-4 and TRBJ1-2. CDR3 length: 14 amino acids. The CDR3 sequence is CASSLSSTNYGYTF.

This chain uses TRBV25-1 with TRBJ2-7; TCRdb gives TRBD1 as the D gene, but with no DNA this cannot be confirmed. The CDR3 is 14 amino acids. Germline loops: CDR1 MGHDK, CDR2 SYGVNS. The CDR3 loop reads CASSDWTGSSEQYF.

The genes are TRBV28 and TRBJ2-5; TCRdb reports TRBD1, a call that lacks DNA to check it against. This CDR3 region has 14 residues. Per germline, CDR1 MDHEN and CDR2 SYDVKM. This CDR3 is CASSFDEGWETQYF.

The CDR3 reads CSVRMDTYEQYF. J is TRBJ2-7 and V is TRBV29-1. Germline lookup yields CDR1 SQVTM and CDR2 ANQGSEA. The CDR3 extends over 12 amino acids.